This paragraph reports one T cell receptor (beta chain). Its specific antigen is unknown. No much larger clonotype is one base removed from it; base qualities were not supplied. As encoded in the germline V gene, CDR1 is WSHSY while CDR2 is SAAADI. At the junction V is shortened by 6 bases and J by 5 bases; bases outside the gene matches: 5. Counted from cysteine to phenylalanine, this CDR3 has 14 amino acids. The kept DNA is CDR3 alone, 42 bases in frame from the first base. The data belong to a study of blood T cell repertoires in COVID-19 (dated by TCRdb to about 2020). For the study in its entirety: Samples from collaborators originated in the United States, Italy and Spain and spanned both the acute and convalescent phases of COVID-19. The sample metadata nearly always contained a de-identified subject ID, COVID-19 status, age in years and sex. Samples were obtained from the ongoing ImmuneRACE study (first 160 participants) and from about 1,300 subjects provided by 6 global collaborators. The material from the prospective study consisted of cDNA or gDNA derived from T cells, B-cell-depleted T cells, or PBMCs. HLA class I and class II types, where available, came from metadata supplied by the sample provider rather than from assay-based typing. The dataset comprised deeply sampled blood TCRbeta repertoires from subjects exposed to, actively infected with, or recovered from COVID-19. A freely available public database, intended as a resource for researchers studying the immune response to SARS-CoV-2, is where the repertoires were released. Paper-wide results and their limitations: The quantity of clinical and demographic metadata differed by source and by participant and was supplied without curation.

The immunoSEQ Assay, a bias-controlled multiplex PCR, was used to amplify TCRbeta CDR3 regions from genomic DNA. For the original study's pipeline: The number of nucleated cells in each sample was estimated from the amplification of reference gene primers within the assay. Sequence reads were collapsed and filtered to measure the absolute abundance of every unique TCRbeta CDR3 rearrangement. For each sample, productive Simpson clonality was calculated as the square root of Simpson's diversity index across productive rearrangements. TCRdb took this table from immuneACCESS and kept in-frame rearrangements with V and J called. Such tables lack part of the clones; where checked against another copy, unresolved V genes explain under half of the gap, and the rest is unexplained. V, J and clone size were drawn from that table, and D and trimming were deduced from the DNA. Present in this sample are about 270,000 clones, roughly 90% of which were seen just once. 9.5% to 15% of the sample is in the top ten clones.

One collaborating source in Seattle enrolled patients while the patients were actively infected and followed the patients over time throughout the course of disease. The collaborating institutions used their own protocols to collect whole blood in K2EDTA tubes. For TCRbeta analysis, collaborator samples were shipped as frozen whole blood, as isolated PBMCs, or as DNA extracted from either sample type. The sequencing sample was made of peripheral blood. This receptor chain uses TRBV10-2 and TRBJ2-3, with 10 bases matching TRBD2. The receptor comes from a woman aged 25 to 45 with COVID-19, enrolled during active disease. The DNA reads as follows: TGCGCCAGCAGGGAGCGGGGGGGCAAAGATACGCAGTATTTT. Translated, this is CASRERGGKDTQYF.